This T cell receptor beta chain was documented in a study of OX40 agonist ivuxolimab in advanced cancers. About the research overall: Ivuxolimab, which is an agonistic anti-OX40 (CD134) antibody, was administered to the patients. Among those treated, three patients had partial responses, one with hepatocellular carcinoma and two with cutaneous melanoma. General study findings and limits: Relatively little clonal expansion, among the lowest observed, appeared in partial responders at 0.1-3.0 mg/kg.

The method was immunoSEQ multiplex PCR; TCRdb's version includes in-frame clones alone and lacks a portion of them. The table includes about 12,000 clones, about 80% detected once. V was clipped by 5 bases and J by 8 bases, with 21 bases between them. The germline V gene encodes CDR1 MDHEN and CDR2 SYDVKM. CDR3 size: 15 residues. For this clone: What it binds is unknown.

The V call is TRBV28, the J call TRBJ1-2; D unresolved. The sample consisted of CD4+ or CD8+ T cells sorted from blood, taken in a trial of the OX40 agonist ivuxolimab. This TCR was recovered from an adult with an advanced solid tumor such as melanoma, head and neck, liver or kidney cancer. The CDR3 region has the DNA TGTGCCAGCAGTCTCCCCACCTTACAGACCTCGGGCTACACCTTC. This translates into CASSLPTLQTSGYTF.